This is a list of T cell receptor beta chains from one sample in a study of T cells in Graves' hyperthyroidism and ophthalmopathy. MiXCR, run by TCRdb on the multiplex PCR reads, gives a single entry per CDR3 protein. The repertoire consists of about 570,000 distinct CDR3 sequences, with approximately 44% occurring once and the leading ten covering around 19%. Sequencing was carried out using peripheral blood or thyroid tissue (not recorded which). These receptors originate from an adult woman with Graves' disease, either hyperthyroidism or ophthalmopathy (not recorded which). The CDR3 runs from the conserved cysteine through the conserved F or W. D genes are given only for firm matches. Size values are once, few and many counts, or a class for expanded clones, and some rows have none.

cdr3_aa cdr3_nt d_call j_call clone_size v_call cdr3_length
CASSKGQGAGELFF TGCGCCAGCAGCAAGGGACAGGGAGCCGGGGAGCTGTTTTTT TRBD1 TRBJ2-2 many TRBV5-1 14
CASSLALRAYGYTF TGTGCCAGCAGCTTAGCGCTCAGGGCCTATGGCTACACCTTC NA TRBJ1-2 NA TRBV11-2 14
CASSMPGGLETQYF TGTGCCAGTAGTATGCCGGGGGGTTTGGAGACCCAGTACTTC TRBD2 TRBJ2-5 once TRBV19 14
CSVRGAYEQYF TGCAGCGTTCGAGGGGCCTACGAGCAGTACTTC NA TRBJ2-7 NA TRBV29-1 11
CSVSGGELNEQYF TGCAGCGTTTCCGGGGGCGAATTGAACGAGCAGTACTTC NA TRBJ2-7 NA TRBV29-1 13
CASTRQGQSGELFF TGTGCCAGTACTCGGCAGGGACAATCCGGGGAGCTGTTTTTT NA TRBJ2-2 NA TRBV19 14
CASSLAVPGEGPQHF TGTGCCAGCAGCTTAGCGGTCCCAGGGGAAGGGCCCCAGCATTTT NA TRBJ1-5 many TRBV7-2 15
CASSLLGTVNTEAFF TGTGCCAGCAGTTTGCTCGGGACAGTCAACACTGAAGCTTTCTTT TRBD1 TRBJ1-1 few TRBV28 15
CASSLDPGSNQPQHF TGTGCCAGCAGCTTAGATCCGGGTAGCAATCAGCCCCAGCATTTT NA TRBJ1-5 few TRBV7-2 15
CASSQRTGELFF TGTGCCAGCAGCCAACGCACCGGGGAGCTGTTTTTT NA TRBJ2-2 many TRBV9 12
CSVTGTANEKLFF TGCAGCGTTACCGGGACAGCTAATGAAAAACTGTTTTTT TRBD1 TRBJ1-4 NA TRBV29-1 13
CASTIEGGNYGYTF TGTGCCAGCACCATTGAGGGTGGTAACTATGGCTACACCTTC NA TRBJ1-2 many TRBV28 14
CASSSLIRGSYEQYF TGCGCCAGCAGCTCCCTCATCCGGGGCTCCTACGAGCAGTACTTC NA TRBJ2-7 few TRBV5-1 15
CASSLSTQPQHF TGTGCCAGCAGCCTGAGCACTCAGCCCCAGCATTTT NA TRBJ1-5 many TRBV7-9 12
CASRPDSHGELFF TGTGCCAGCAGACCCGACAGCCACGGGGAGCTGTTTTTT NA TRBJ2-2 many TRBV6-6 13
CASADRIHGYTF TGTGCCAGTGCAGACAGGATCCATGGCTACACCTTC NA TRBJ1-2 NA TRBV19 12
CATSYGVPEAFF TGTGCCACCAGCTACGGGGTTCCTGAAGCTTTCTTT NA TRBJ1-1 NA TRBV15 12
CASSSGLKPGEQYF TGTGCCAGCAGCTCCGGACTCAAACCTGGCGAGCAGTACTTC NA TRBJ2-7 NA TRBV7-4 14
CASSQGLAEETQYF TGCGCCAGCAGCCAAGGACTAGCGGAAGAGACCCAGTACTTC TRBD2 TRBJ2-5 many TRBV4-1 14
CASSFYICSATTGANTEAFF NA NA TRBJ1-1 NA TRBV2 20
CASSKPGQKAYEQYF TGTGCCAGCTCTAAACCGGGACAGAAAGCCTACGAGCAGTACTTC TRBD1 TRBJ2-7 NA TRBV2 15
CASSSPEGGNYGYTF TGTGCCAGCAGCTCCCCGGAGGGGGGTAACTATGGCTACACCTTC NA TRBJ1-2 few TRBV4-2 15
CASSPPPENTIYF TGTGCCAGCAGTCCCCCCCCAGAAAACACCATATATTTT NA TRBJ1-3 once TRBV12-3/TRBV12-4 13
CSARDEGRVGDTEAF TGCAGTGCTAGAGATGAGGGCAGGGTCGGGGACACTGAAGCTTTC NA TRBJ2-6 NA TRBV20-1 15
CASGQEYTEAFF TGTGCCAGCGGCCAGGAGTACACTGAAGCTTTCTTT NA TRBJ1-1 NA TRBV2 12
CATSAGGGSGANVLTF TGTGCCACCAGTGCAGGGGGAGGCTCTGGGGCCAACGTCCTGACTTTC NA TRBJ2-6 NA TRBV24-1 16
CASSFSDMNTEAFF TGCGCCAGCAGCTTTTCAGACATGAACACTGAAGCTTTCTTT NA TRBJ1-1 NA TRBV5-1 14
CASSSSQGTGNTIYF TGCGCCAGCAGCTCAAGCCAGGGGACTGGAAACACCATATATTTT NA TRBJ1-3 many TRBV5-1 15
CSVEGGGAGKQYF TGCAGCGTTGAAGGGGGGGGCGCGGGAAAGCAGTACTTC NA TRBJ2-7 once TRBV29-1 13
CAISDRGSGNTIYF TGTGCCATCAGCGACAGGGGGTCCGGAAACACCATATATTTT TRBD1 TRBJ1-3 NA TRBV10-3 14